The 26 T cell receptor beta chains in this list originate from one sample, sequenced in a study of T cell responses to AZD1222 COVID-19 vaccine. The protocol was immunoSEQ multiplex PCR, while the TCRdb copy is restricted to in-frame clones and leaves out a portion. The table has 90,000 to 100,000 clones, 87% seen once. This material consisted of peripheral blood, taken on day 0 of AZD1222 vaccination. Every receptor here comes from an adult in good health.

The table lists this clone with a count of one. The chain uses TRBV5-4 and TRBJ2-7; 9 bases align to TRBD1. Trimming removed 4 bases from V and 2 bases from J; junction bases left unmatched: 4. The CDR3 runs 14 residues. CDR1 and CDR2 (germline): SGHNT, YYREEE (reference sequence). CDR3 in amino acids: CASSHGTGTYEQYF. The CDR3 DNA reads as TGTGCCAGCAGCCACGGGACAGGGACCTACGAGCAGTACTTC. Together with reference TRBV5-4 and TRBJ2-7, the CDR3 gives the full variable domain: ETGVTQSPTHLIKTRGQQVTLRCSSQSGHNTVSWYQQALGQGPQFIFQYYREEENGRGNFPPRFSGLQFPNYSSELNVNALELDDSALYLCASSHGTGTYEQYFGPGTRLTVT.

The V call is TRBV7-9, the J call TRBJ1-3; 7 bases line up with TRBD1. Losses at the gene ends were 5 bases for V and 9 bases for J; bases not matched to a gene: 19. The CDR3 is 17 residues long. Germline CDR1 is SEHNR and CDR2 is FQNEAQ (reference sequence). The CDR3 region is CASSPRTGAFSGGTIYF. The CDR3 bases are TGTGCCAGCAGCCCGAGGACAGGAGCTTTCTCTGGAGGCACCATATATTTT. Full variable domain (remainder filled in from reference TRBV7-9 and TRBJ1-3): DTGVSQNPRHKITKRGQNVTFRCDPISEHNRLYWYRQTLGQGPEFLTYFQNEAQLEKSRLLSDRFSAERPKGSFSTLEIQRTEQGDSAMYLCASSPRTGAFSGGTIYFGEGSWLTVV.

J is TRBJ1-2 and V is TRBV9; D perhaps matches TRBD1 (5 bases). V was trimmed by 4 bases and J by 0 bases, leaving 13 bases between them. CDR1 is SGDLS, CDR2 YYNGEE, per germline. The CDR3 contains 15 residues. CDR3 DNA: TGTGCCAGCAGCACGCGGGACCGCCCTAACTATGGCTACACCTTC. As protein: CASSTRDRPNYGYTF.

The chain uses TRBV7-2 and TRBJ2-4, with 12 bases that match TRBD2. The V and J ends lost 5 bases and 14 bases, in that order; junction bases with no gene match: 10. Germline loops: CDR1 SGHTA, CDR2 FQGNSA. The CDR3 runs 14 residues. The CDR3: CASSPGLAGLLEYF. CDR3 nucleotide sequence: TGTGCCAGCAGCCCGGGACTAGCGGGCCTTCTCGAGTACTTC.

This rearrangement joins TRBV27 to TRBJ2-1; D is uncertain. The CDR3 is 14 amino acids. Deletions cut 8 bases from V and 5 bases from J, with 16 bases between. The germline V gene has CDR1 MNHEY and CDR2 SMNVEV (reference sequence). The CDR3 sequence is CASGIQRPNNEQFF. CDR3 DNA: TGTGCCAGCGGTATTCAGAGACCTAACAATGAGCAGTTCTTC.

This rearrangement joins TRBV7-9 to TRBJ2-7; 8 bases are shared with TRBD2. The CDR3 contains 15 residues. Germline CDR1 and CDR2: SEHNR and FQNEAQ (reference sequence). Unmatched junction bases numbered 3, after V lost 1 base and J lost 1 base. CDR3 sequence reads: CASSLEASGSYEQYF. DNA of the CDR3: TGTGCCAGCAGCTTAGAGGCTAGCGGGTCCTACGAGCAGTACTTC.

This chain links TRBV20-1 with TRBJ2-7; the D gene is possibly TRBD2 (6 bases). This CDR3 spans 13 amino acids. Germline assignment: CDR1 DFQATT and CDR2 SNEGSKA (reference sequence). Trimming took 3 bases from V and 2 from J, leaving 11 bases between them. CDR3 residues: CSASEGEAYEQYF. CDR3 nucleotides: TGCAGTGCTAGTGAAGGGGAGGCCTACGAGCAGTACTTC.

In this sample, this clone turned up once. V and J are TRBV5-1 and TRBJ2-7; D remains unclear. CDR1 and CDR2 from the germline V gene are SGHRS and YFSETQ. This CDR3 has 14 amino acids. The CDR3 bases are TGTGCCAGCAGCTTGGAACCCGATACCTACGAGCAGTACGTC. Encoded protein: CASSLEPDTYEQYV.

This chain uses TRBV6-5 with TRBJ2-2, with D possibly being TRBD1 (6 bases). This CDR3 contains 14 residues. Between the trimmed V and J ends, which lost 4 bases and 4 bases, there was a span of 10 bases. Germline values: CDR1 MNHEY, CDR2 SVGAGI. In DNA form, the CDR3 reads TGTGCCAGCAGTTCGCGGACAGTCACCGGGGAGCTGTTTTTT. This translates into CASSSRTVTGELFF.

The chain is built from TRBV7-6 and TRBJ1-1; D not certain. CDR3 size: 16 residues. CDR1 is SGHVS and CDR2 is FNYEAQ in the germline V gene. Trimming took 2 bases from V and 4 from J, leaving 17 bases between them. The CDR3 reads CASSLFPQREGTEAFF. CDR3 nucleotide sequence: TGTGCCAGCAGCTTATTCCCCCAGAGGGAGGGCACTGAAGCTTTCTTT.

The V and J genes are TRBV9 and TRBJ2-3; D call uncertain. Trimming pared 4 bases from V and 4 bases from J, leaving 10 bases between. CDR3 length: 13 residues. CDR1 is SGDLS, CDR2 YYNGEE, per germline. This CDR3 is CASSLGFADTQYF. The CDR3 DNA follows: TGTGCCAGCAGCCTAGGGTTTGCAGATACGCAGTATTTT.

This chain uses TRBV12-5 with TRBJ2-5; 11 bases fit TRBD2. The trim removed 6 bases at V and 0 bases at J, leaving 6 bases unmatched. The CDR3 is made up of 16 amino acids. CDR1 and CDR2 from the germline V gene are LGHNT and FRNRAP. CDR3 nucleotides: TGTGCTAGTGGCCTACTAGCGGGGGCCTACCAAGAGACCCAGTACTTC. Encoded protein: CASGLLAGAYQETQYF.

This clone was detected only once. V usage is TRBV9 and J usage is TRBJ1-6, with D unclear. The CDR3 consists of 15 residues. V gave up 6 bases and J gave up 7 bases, with 17 bases separating them. Germline assignment: CDR1 SGDLS and CDR2 YYNGEE. Here the CDR3 DNA reads TGTGCCAGCAACTCCGCGACTGGGTTAAATTCACCCCTCCACTTT. It encodes CASNSATGLNSPLHF.

The chain couples TRBV19 to TRBJ1-5; D gene unclear. Germline V lookup: CDR1 LNHDA, CDR2 SQIVND (reference sequence). The germline V and J ends were trimmed by 3 bases and 3 bases, with 12 bases remaining between them. The CDR3 spans 15 residues. The CDR3, as DNA: TGTGCCAGTAGTATTGGAACAGCCTTCAATCAGCCCCAGCATTTT. Its translation: CASSIGTAFNQPQHF.

J is TRBJ1-4 and V is TRBV20-1; tentative D call: TRBD1 (5 bases). CDR3 length: 18 amino acids. Germline V gene sequence: CDR1 DFQATT, CDR2 SNEGSKA (reference sequence). V was cut by 3 bases and J by 0 bases, with 20 bases left in between. The CDR3 protein is CSASYGGGGWATNEKLFF. As DNA, the CDR3 is TGCAGTGCTAGTTACGGGGGGGGAGGTTGGGCAACTAATGAAAAACTGTTTTTT.

This sequence joins TRBV12-3 or TRBV12-4 and TRBJ1-2; no reliable D call. Between the trimmed V and J ends, which lost 5 bases and 8 bases, there was a span of 12 bases. The CDR3 runs to 12 residues. The CDR3 sequence is CASSPGPDGYTF. In nucleotides, the CDR3 is TGTGCCAGCAGTCCCGGACCGGACGGCTACACCTTC.

This clone appeared a single time. The chain employs TRBV13 and TRBJ2-7; tentative D call: TRBD2 (6 bases). Germline assignment: CDR1 PRHDT and CDR2 FYEKMQ (reference sequence). Trimming left V 0 bases short and J 4 bases short, with 10 bases between. The CDR3 contains 14 residues. The CDR3 coding sequence is TGTGCCAGCAGCTTAGGCGCGGGGCCTTACGAGCAGTACGTC. Translated, it gives CASSLGAGPYEQYV.

V gene TRBV5-5 combines with J gene TRBJ2-2; D might be TRBD2 (6 bases). The CDR3 length is 16 residues. V lost 2 bases, J lost 2 bases, and 13 bases lay in between. Looked up from germline, CDR1 is SGHKS and CDR2 is YYEKEE (reference sequence). In nucleotides, the CDR3 is TGTGCCAGCAGCTTACTAGCCGCTCGTAACACCGGGGAGCTGTTTTTT. Its protein is CASSLLAARNTGELFF.

CDR3 in amino acids: CASSSQEVGAKNIQYF. As DNA, the CDR3 is TGTGCCAGCAGCTCACAGGAGGTAGGGGCCAAAAACATTCAGTACTTC. The chain joins TRBV5-4 to TRBJ2-4; D possibly uses TRBD1 or TRBD2 (5 bases each). Per the germline V gene, CDR1 is SGHNT and CDR2 is YYREEE (reference sequence). Trimming shortened V by 3 bases and J by 1 base, and 14 bases separated the two germline ends. This CDR3 is built from 16 residues.

This clone has just one count. V is TRBV7-9 and J is TRBJ1-2; 8 positions match TRBD1. The junction had 6 bases not matched to a gene; V was cut back by 5 bases and J by 7 bases. CDR3 length: 13 residues. Germline CDR1 SEHNR, CDR2 FQNEAQ (reference sequence). Written as DNA, the CDR3 is TGTGCCAGCAGCCCTGGGACAGGCTTTGGCTACACCTTC. Amino acids: CASSPGTGFGYTF.

CDR3 sequence reads: CASTRGQGSYEQYF. DNA of the CDR3: TGTGCCAGCACGAGGGGACAGGGATCCTACGAGCAGTACTTC. V gene TRBV6-5 combines with J gene TRBJ2-7, with TRBD1 identical over 9 bases. The length of the CDR3 is 14 residues. V lost 7 bases to trimming and J lost 1 base; unmatched junction nucleotides: 5. Germline CDR1 reads MNHEY; CDR2 reads SVGAGI.

The J gene is TRBJ1-2, the V gene TRBV6-1; D is uncertain. The V end was cut by 0 bases, the J end by 13 bases, with 9 bases between. The CDR3 has 11 residues. Germline CDR1 reads MNHNS; CDR2 reads SASEGT. The CDR3 region has the DNA TGTGCCAGCAGTGAAGCGAAAAGACCCACCTTC. As protein: CASSEAKRPTF.

The chain couples TRBV7-9 to TRBJ2-7; D may be TRBD1 or TRBD2 (5 bases each). This CDR3 contains 14 residues. CDR1 is SEHNR, CDR2 FQNEAQ, per germline (reference sequence). V lost 3 bases and J 5 bases, leaving 14 bases between the germline ends. CDR3 sequence (DNA): TGTGCCAGCAGCTTGGGGACCGTTATCCACGAGCAGTACTTC. This codes for CASSLGTVIHEQYF.

In this sample, this clone turned up once. The chain employs TRBV9 and TRBJ2-1; possible D gene TRBD1, 6 bases. The germline CDR1 and CDR2 sequences are SGDLS and YYNGEE. This CDR3 spans 14 amino acids. V gave up 0 bases and J gave up 8 bases, with 12 bases separating them. CDR3 coding DNA: TGTGCCAGCAGCGTAGGTCAGGGGTGGGATGAGCAGTTCTTC. This codes for CASSVGQGWDEQFF.

This sequence joins TRBV3-1 (or the pseudogene TRBV3-2) and TRBJ1-2, with 10 bases aligning to TRBD1. Germline CDR1 LGHDT, CDR2 YNNKEL (reference sequence). Trimming at V came to 3 bases and at J to 0 bases, leaving 7 bases not matched to a gene. This CDR3 has 17 residues. The CDR3 DNA reads as TGTGCCAGCAGCCAGGGACAGGGGTCCCCTTCTAACTATGGCTACACCTTC. This translates into CASSQGQGSPSNYGYTF.

The rearrangement uses TRBV7-2 and TRBJ1-2; the D is unclear. CDR3 length equals 16 residues. The V and J ends lost 2 bases and 4 bases respectively, with 17 bases between them. CDR1 and CDR2 (germline): SGHTA, FQGNSA. The CDR3 loop is CASSLTPLRPLYGYTF. CDR3 bases: TGTGCCAGCAGCTTAACCCCCCTTCGGCCCCTCTATGGCTACACCTTC.